This T cell receptor (beta chain) originates from a study of a mutant IDH1 vaccine in newly diagnosed glioma. Study at large: In some groups vaccination began 4-6 weeks post-radiotherapy; others received it with temozolomide.

This clone has a handful of counts. Its antigen is currently unknown. Only in-frame clones appear in the TCRdb table, and some are missing; sequencing was by immunoSEQ multiplex PCR. The sample has approximately 100,000 clones; roughly 90% are singletons. V lost 5 bases to trimming and J lost 6 bases, with 26 bases between them. Germline CDR1 is SEHNR and CDR2 is FQNEAQ (reference sequence). The CDR3 has 18 amino acids. The time point denotes: week 47, end of study. In the vaccine, a single dose held 300 ug of the mutant IDH1 20-mer peptide, along with topical imiquimod. The specimen was PBMCs, collected from a glioma patient whose treatment included an IDH1 peptide vaccine. This clonotype originated in a woman between 50 and 59 years old with glioma. The J gene is TRBJ2-1, the V gene TRBV7-9; TRBD2 is a possible D gene (6 bases). Written as DNA, the CDR3 is TGTGCCAGCAGCCCTCCTACCAGACTAGGTGGAAGTGGCAATGAGCAGTTCTTC. Its protein product is CASSPPTRLGGSGNEQFF. Filled out from reference TRBV7-9 and TRBJ2-1, the complete variable domain reads DTGVSQNPRHKITKRGQNVTFRCDPISEHNRLYWYRQTLGQGPEFLTYFQNEAQLEKSRLLSDRFSAERPKGSFSTLEIQRTEQGDSAMYLCASSPPTRLGGSGNEQFFGPGTRLTVL.